This entry features one T cell receptor (beta chain) sequence. This clone has just a few counts. The specificity of this receptor is unknown. No base qualities exist here, and no much larger clone lies one base off it. This sample stems from a study of cytomegalovirus exposure and HLA in healthy donors (dated by TCRdb to about 2017). Turning to the overall study: An earlier analysis of roughly 500 of the donors reported 250 to 300 Gb of sequence data and about 100 million unique TCR beta sequences from 150 million to 200 million T cells. The number of donors typed differed by locus, with roughly 629-640 for A, B, C, DRB1 and DQB1, 522 for DQA1, 600 to 610 for DPA1, and under 490 for DPB1. Among the 398 genotyped donors, 81% belonged to the genetic ancestry cluster associated with self-reported Caucasian donors. To predict cytomegalovirus infection status, the study brought together high-throughput TCR immunosequencing, statistical association of individual TCRs with disease status, and machine learning. The study profiled the T cell repertoires of hundreds of subjects by immunosequencing and related them to cytomegalovirus serostatus. In an earlier analysis of 587 of the donors, high-throughput TCR beta sequencing was used to judge whether each TCR beta V gene segment behaved as functional or pseudogenic. All discovery cohort repertoires had been generated on a single sequencing platform. Donor age, sex, ethnicity and CMV serostatus were compiled together with the repertoire data. In the later analysis, no new phenotypic data were used to find candidate immune exposures; instead, reliance was placed on TCR beta sequences and their occurrence across donors. Roughly 5 DR-DQ haplotypes were handled as single units for association and clustering because linkage in the cohort was strong. Besides the first cohort of around 700 subjects, a separate validation cohort made up of 120 different subjects was used. An early release covering roughly 640 HLA-typed donors comprised about 300 gigabases of sequencing data and approximately 85 million unique TCR sequences. The study aimed to test whether cataloging public T cell receptors could reveal signatures of past pathogen exposure. Class I and class II HLA loci were covered by the typing at four-digit resolution. A later analysis re-analyzed previously published TCR beta repertoires from several hundred donors and added high-resolution HLA genotyping to study TCR occurrence patterns. On average, 235,054 unique TCR beta nucleotide sequences were sequenced per donor among 350 to 400 genotyped donors of the cohort, with approximately 18% of those sequences being non-productive. A later genetic analysis used genome-wide SNP genotypes for about 65% of the 666 donors, treating that subset as a discovery cohort. Findings and caveats that apply to the study as a whole: Linkage disequilibrium might explain the correlated functional status among segregating V segments, but an unknown experimental factor could not be excluded. According to a later analysis, TCR association rates differed among HLA loci, with DRB1 alleles showing the most associated TCRs and HLA-C alleles showing the fewest. In a later analysis, HLA-associated TCR beta chains showed more clonal expansion and lower generation probabilities than non-associated chains that were equally common. Specific HLA alleles were associated with roughly 17,000 TCR beta sequences at a false discovery rate of 0.05 in a later analysis. The classifier was reported to diagnose cytomegalovirus status with high specificity and sensitivity in both the original and validation cohorts. In an earlier analysis of 450 to 750 of the donors, most TCR beta V segments appeared in productive rearrangements about 87% or about 30% of the time, broadly matching IMGT annotations. According to a later analysis, most CMV-associated TCR beta chains appeared to be HLA-restricted, and the HLA associations seemed to be driven largely by CMV exposure. A later genetic analysis associated a missense DCLRE1C variant with V-gene and J-gene trimming of TCR beta chains, and an independent cohort replicated the association. The 87-base-pair reads could not distinguish some IMGT-functional V segments, including TRBV6-2 and TRBV6-3, so those segments were excluded. Some 16 rarely observed V segments, including chromosome 9 orphons, were excluded from the earlier analysis of approximately 500 of the donors because counts were too low. The study listed 164 TCR beta chains as associated with cytomegalovirus. A later analysis reported that several top co-occurrence clusters appeared linked to parvovirus B19, influenza, CMV and Epstein-Barr virus. When HLA alleles, especially DR and DQ, strongly co-occurred, attributing TCR associations to individual alleles was difficult. In vitro tests confirmed that a few of the cytomegalovirus-associated TCR beta chains recognize cytomegalovirus antigens. Only TCR beta chains were sequenced in this cohort, and the absence of alpha or paired-chain data limited detectable features. Most TCR sequences were observed very rarely across donors, whereas some public TCRs were present in many individuals. A group of highly shared sequence variants was considered likely to be a technical artifact of the sequencing pipeline. A later genetic analysis reported fewer N-insertions in productive TCRs among donors in an Asian-associated ancestry cluster than the roughly 720-donor mean. According to the authors, the approach could potentially be generalized to other disease states and immunological phenotypes. CMV serostatus was the only immune exposure information available for the cohort. Because some donors lacked HLA typing at each locus, the association tests relied only on the typed subset. Sequencing depth was assumed to be roughly uniform across donors in the presence/absence analyses, though that assumption may not hold. A further reported finding was that TCR beta sequences accurately predicted the HLA-A and HLA-B alleles for most subjects in the first cohort.

Libraries came from the immunoSEQ multiplex PCR assay. A mixture of 60 forward primers for TCR Vbeta segments and 13 reverse primers for TCR Jbeta segments was used in the multiplex PCR. The CDR3 region of rearranged TCR beta genes was amplified from genomic DNA with a multiplex PCR assay. On the Illumina HiSeq System, the amplified TCR beta libraries were sequenced as 87-base-pair reads. As for the original processing: A later analysis counted some 74 million unique TCR beta chains across the 650 to 800 repertoires, and 9 million to 14 million of these chains were shared by at least two donors. Raw reads were error-corrected and collapsed into unique sequences by a nearest-neighbor algorithm in which closely related sequences were merged to remove PCR and sequencing errors. CDR3 sequences were aligned to IMGT reference sequences to assign V, D and J gene segments. Each retained sequence needed at least a six-nucleotide match to both a V gene segment and a J gene segment. Rearrangements were called productive when the CDR3 lacked stop codons and stayed in frame with V and J; all others were non-productive. CDR3 was defined by IMGT convention, running from the second conserved V-encoded cysteine to the conserved J-encoded phenylalanine. Sequences without an unambiguous match to a single V gene segment were excluded from the earlier analysis of about 600 of the donors. In an earlier analysis of some 590 of the donors, a V segment was called functional when productive rearrangements were above 56.7%, and segregating when the standard deviation between donors exceeded 5%. A statistical classification framework was built for diagnosing cytomegalovirus status from the catalog of TCR beta chain sequences. V and J gene assignment, in a later analysis, came from comparing TCR nucleotide sequences with IMGT/GENE-DB human TR gene sequences. The TCRdist pipeline was used in a later analysis to assign CDR3 sequences and most-parsimonious VDJ recombination scenarios. In a later analysis, every TCR beta chain was defined by the combination of its CDR3 amino acid sequence and its V-gene family, and reads without a unique V-gene family were dropped. To address suspected cross-contamination and a sequencing artifact, a later analysis removed around 590 highly shared, low-generation-probability nucleotide sequences. A later analysis calculated a clonal expansion index for each public chain from normalized within-repertoire ranks of inferred template counts. In a later analysis, generation probabilities were computed using a VDJ recombination model fitted to out-of-frame rearrangements, and the results were checked against IGoR. Hypergeometric tests were used in a later analysis to score TCR-TCR, TCR-HLA and TCR-CMV co-occurrence, with a repertoire-size bias correction applied to the TCR pairs. A later analysis estimated false discovery rates by permuting HLA or CMV assignments 20 times. In a later analysis, co-occurring TCRs were grouped using DBSCAN, with TCRdist sequence similarity added in when clustering inside HLA-allele-positive subsets. Repertoires with fewer than 30,000 or more than 120,000 public chains, plus five repertoires with anomalous nucleotide sharing, were excluded from co-occurrence clustering. The clones in this table, taken by TCRdb from immuneACCESS, are in-frame only. Not every clone is retained; where verified, under half of the shortfall comes from an unresolved V gene, and the cause of the rest is unknown. The V and J calls and clone size were taken over from that table, and D and trimming were inferred from the DNA. This sample lists roughly 200,000 clones; 70% to 85% were detected once. The biggest ten clones account for 3.5% to 5% of the sample.

The cohort consisted of fewer than 700 healthy bone marrow donors. At the time of sampling, every cohort member was nominally healthy, though immune exposures that went unrecorded were likely present. The donor tested CMV seropositive and was one of the 289 seropositive cohort members. Each donor provided a peripheral blood sample, and peripheral blood mononuclear cells were used for TCR beta sequencing. Genomic DNA extraction from the blood cell samples was performed with the Qiagen DNeasy Blood Extraction Kit. V is clipped by 1 base and J by 2 bases, and the sequence between their germline boundaries is 19 bases long. CDR1 and CDR2, looked up from the germline V gene, are MGHDK and SYGVNS. The CDR3 measures 18 amino acids from cysteine to phenylalanine. Just CDR3 DNA is preserved here, 54 bases in frame from base 1.

The receptor was derived from a woman in her 30s in good health and CMV-seropositive. Material: PBMCs. This receptor chain uses TRBV25-1 and TRBJ2-3, and possibly TRBD2, on 6 matching bases. Here the CDR3 is given as CASSELRDSLNPTDTQYF. The DNA sequence is TGTGCCAGCAGTGAATTACGGGACTCACTAAATCCCACAGATACGCAGTATTTT. Reference TRBV25-1 and TRBJ2-3 genes cover what lies past the CDR3, so the full variable domain is EADIYQTPRYLVIGTGKKITLECSQTMGHDKMYWYQQDPGMELHLIHYSYGVNSTEKGDLSSESTVSRIRTEHFPLTLESARPSHTSQYLCASSELRDSLNPTDTQYFGPGTRLTVL.